What follows are 14 T cell receptor beta chains derived from one specimen sequenced in a study of cytomegalovirus exposure and HLA in healthy donors (dated by TCRdb to between 2016 and 2019). Library generation was performed with the immunoSEQ multiplex PCR assay. For the multiplex PCR, a mixture combining 60 forward primers for TCR Vbeta segments and 13 reverse primers for TCR Jbeta segments was used. TCRdb holds this immuneACCESS table with in-frame rearrangements only. Some clones are missing; in checked studies, unresolved V genes explain under half, and the rest has no known cause. The sample's clone listing holds about 130,000 clones. The leading ten clones occupy about 1.5% of the sample. What was sequenced was PBMCs. These receptor sequences come from a woman aged 35 to 49 in good health and CMV-seropositive.

The chain employs TRBV5-1 and TRBJ2-3; D not resolved. Per the germline V gene, CDR1 is SGHRS and CDR2 is YFSETQ. Between the trimmed V and J ends, which lost 1 base and 2 bases, there was a span of 8 bases. The CDR3 has 14 amino acids. The CDR3 sequence: CASSLSSLTDTQYF. The CDR3 DNA sequence: TGCGCCAGCAGCTTGTCTTCCCTCACAGATACGCAGTATTTT.

The chain is built from TRBV28 and TRBJ1-2; 9 nucleotides agree with TRBD1. Trimming took 5 bases from V and 4 from J; bases not matched to a gene: 8. Germline V gives CDR1 MDHEN, CDR2 SYDVKM. This CDR3 region has 15 residues. CDR3 DNA: TGTGCCAGCAGTCCGGGACAGGGAAAAGGCTATGGCTACACCTTC. Translated, it gives CASSPGQGKGYGYTF.

The chain recombines TRBV7-2 with TRBJ2-5; the match to TRBD2 covers 7 bases. The germline CDR1 and CDR2 sequences are SGHTA and FQGNSA. The V gene end was trimmed by 5 bases and the J gene end by 3 bases; junction bases not matched to a gene: 12. CDR3 length: 16 amino acids. The CDR3 is CASSGRLASGKETQYF. In DNA form, the CDR3 reads TGTGCCAGCAGCGGACGACTGGCCAGCGGGAAAGAGACCCAGTACTTC.

The rearrangement links TRBV6-5 to TRBJ2-7; D may be TRBD1 (6 bases). The CDR3 is 14 amino acids. V was clipped by 4 bases and J by 4 bases, with 14 bases between them. Germline V lookup: CDR1 MNHEY, CDR2 SVGAGI. CDR3 residues: CASSWQGIPYEQYF. DNA of the CDR3: TGTGCCAGCAGTTGGCAGGGGATCCCGTACGAGCAGTACTTC.

This rearrangement joins TRBV6-1 to TRBJ2-7, with 7 positions matching TRBD2. This CDR3 region has 15 residues. The V gene's germline CDR1 is MNHNS and CDR2 SASEGT. J lost 1 base, V lost 1 base, and 4 bases had no gene match. The CDR3 region is CASSEGASGSYEQYF. The CDR3 DNA reads TGTGCCAGCAGTGAAGGGGCTAGCGGATCCTACGAGCAGTACTTC.

The rearrangement joins TRBV5-1 to TRBJ2-2; D uncertain. The germline V gene has CDR1 SGHRS and CDR2 YFSETQ. The CDR3 consists of 15 residues. V shed 0 bases and J shed 3 bases, with 9 bases lying between them. The CDR3 region is CASSLDGPDTGELFF. The CDR3 DNA reads TGCGCCAGCAGCTTGGACGGTCCGGACACCGGGGAGCTGTTTTTT.

CDR3 region: CASSLHRTSGRGTDTQYF. The DNA of the CDR3 is TGTGCCAGCAGTTTACACCGGACTAGCGGGAGGGGCACAGATACGCAGTATTTT. The chain has TRBV28 and TRBJ2-3, with 15 nucleotides matching TRBD2. This CDR3 has 18 amino acids. Germline values: CDR1 MDHEN, CDR2 SYDVKM. J gave up 1 base and V 2 bases, and 4 bases lay outside the gene matches.

The chain uses TRBV7-9 and TRBJ2-3; D unclear. Trimming shortened V by 2 bases and J by 0 bases, and 9 bases separated the two germline ends. The CDR3 consists of 15 residues. Germline V CDR1 and CDR2: SEHNR, FQNEAQ (reference sequence). The CDR3 protein is CASSLQASSTDTQYF. CDR3 sequence (DNA): TGTGCCAGCAGCTTACAGGCGAGTAGCACAGATACGCAGTATTTT. Drawing the rest from reference TRBV7-9 and TRBJ2-3, the complete variable domain is DTGVSQNPRHKITKRGQNVTFRCDPISEHNRLYWYRQTLGQGPEFLTYFQNEAQLEKSRLLSDRFSAERPKGSFSTLEIQRTEQGDSAMYLCASSLQASSTDTQYFGPGTRLTVL.

DNA of the CDR3: TGTGCCAGTAGTATAGAGAGGCTAGCGGGAGTTCGAAGGTACAATGAGCAGTTCTTC. This gives the protein CASSIERLAGVRRYNEQFF. V usage is TRBV19 and J usage is TRBJ2-1; TRBD2 agrees at 10 bases. Germline CDR1 and CDR2: LNHDA and SQIVND (reference sequence). The V segment lost 0 bases and the J segment 4 bases; nucleotides outside the gene matches: 12. This CDR3 has 19 residues.

This chain links TRBV7-9 with TRBJ2-7; tentative D call: TRBD2 (6 bases). V gave up 3 bases and J gave up 5 bases, with 14 bases separating them. The CDR3 contains 14 residues. Per the germline V gene, CDR1 is SEHNR and CDR2 is FQNEAQ (reference sequence). CDR3 loop: CASSLTLADDEQYF. The CDR3 coding sequence is TGTGCCAGCAGCTTGACTTTAGCGGACGACGAGCAGTACTTC.

The CDR3 DNA sequence: TGCGCCAGCAGCTTGGTGGGACAGACACTCTCTGGGGCCAACGTCCTGACTTTC. Translated, it gives CASSLVGQTLSGANVLTF. The chain joins TRBV5-1 to TRBJ2-6; 7 nucleotides line up with TRBD1. The V and J ends lost 0 bases and 0 bases, in that order; junction bases with no gene match: 6. This CDR3 is built from 18 residues. Germline V gene data show CDR1 as SGHRS and CDR2 as YFSETQ.

The rearrangement uses TRBV28 and TRBJ2-6; 9 nucleotides agree with TRBD1. Germline V gene sequence: CDR1 MDHEN, CDR2 SYDVKM. This CDR3 contains 19 residues. Trimming cost V 6 bases and J 1 base; bases outside gene matches: 13. This CDR3 is CASSIDKGQGLSGANVLTF. In nucleotides, the CDR3 is TGTGCCAGCAGCATAGATAAGGGACAGGGCCTATCTGGGGCCAACGTCCTGACTTTC. The full variable domain, its missing parts supplied by reference TRBV28 and TRBJ2-6, is DVKVTQSSRYLVKRTGEKVFLECVQDMDHENMFWYRQDPGLGLRLIYFSYDVKMKEKGDIPEGYSVSREKKERFSLILESASTNQTSMYLCASSIDKGQGLSGANVLTFGAGSRLTVL.

The V gene is TRBV7-8, the J gene TRBJ1-5; the D is unclear. The CDR3 length is 14 residues. CDR1 and CDR2 from the germline V gene are SGHVS and FQNEAQ. Trimming took 2 bases from V and 3 from J, leaving 8 bases between them. Here the CDR3 reads CASSLWEANQPQHF. The CDR3 region has the DNA TGTGCCAGCAGCTTATGGGAGGCCAATCAGCCCCAGCATTTT.

V is TRBV7-2 and J is TRBJ1-4; no reliable D call. V shed 2 bases and J shed 14 bases, with 18 bases lying between them. Germline V gene sequence: CDR1 SGHTA, CDR2 FQGNSA. The CDR3 length is 14 residues. CDR3 in amino acids: CASSLIPLGRPLFF. The DNA of the CDR3 is TGTGCCAGCAGCTTAATCCCGCTTGGCCGCCCCCTGTTTTTT.